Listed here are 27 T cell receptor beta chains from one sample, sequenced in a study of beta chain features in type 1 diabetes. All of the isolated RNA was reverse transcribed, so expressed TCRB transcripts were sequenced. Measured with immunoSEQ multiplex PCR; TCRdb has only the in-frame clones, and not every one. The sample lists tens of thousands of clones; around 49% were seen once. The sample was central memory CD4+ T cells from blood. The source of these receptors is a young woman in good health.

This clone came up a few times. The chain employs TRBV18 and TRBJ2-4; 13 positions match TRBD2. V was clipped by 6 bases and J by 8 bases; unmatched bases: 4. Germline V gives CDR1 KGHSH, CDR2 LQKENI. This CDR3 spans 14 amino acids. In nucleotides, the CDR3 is TGTGCCAGCTCCCCGACTAGCGGGGGGTACATTCAGTACTTC. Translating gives CASSPTSGGYIQYF.

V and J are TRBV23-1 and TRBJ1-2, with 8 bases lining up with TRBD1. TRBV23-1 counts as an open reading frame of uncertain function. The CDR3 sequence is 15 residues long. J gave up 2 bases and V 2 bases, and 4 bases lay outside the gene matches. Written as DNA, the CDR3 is TGCGCCAGCAGTCAACCGGACAGGGCCAACTATGGCTACACCTTC. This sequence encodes CASSQPDRANYGYTF.

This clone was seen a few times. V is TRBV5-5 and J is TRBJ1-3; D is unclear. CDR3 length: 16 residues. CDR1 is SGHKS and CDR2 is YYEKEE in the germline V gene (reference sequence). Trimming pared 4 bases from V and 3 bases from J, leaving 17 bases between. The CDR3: CASSRGLGGVGNTIYF. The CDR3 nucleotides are TGTGCCAGCAGCCGCGGTTTAGGCGGGGTTGGAAACACCATATATTTT. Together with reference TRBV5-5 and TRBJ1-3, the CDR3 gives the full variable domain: DAGVTQSPTHLIKTRGQQVTLRCSPISGHKSVSWYQQVLGQGPQFIFQYYEKEERGRGNFPDRFSARQFPNYSSELNVNALLLGDSALYLCASSRGLGGVGNTIYFGEGSWLTVV.

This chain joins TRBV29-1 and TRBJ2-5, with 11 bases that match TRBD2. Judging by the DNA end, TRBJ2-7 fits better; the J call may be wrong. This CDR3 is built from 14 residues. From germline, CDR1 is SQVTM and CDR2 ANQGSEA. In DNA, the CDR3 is TGCAGCGTTGGGGGACTAGCGGCTTCCTACGAGCAGTACTTC. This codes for CSVGGLAASYEQYF.

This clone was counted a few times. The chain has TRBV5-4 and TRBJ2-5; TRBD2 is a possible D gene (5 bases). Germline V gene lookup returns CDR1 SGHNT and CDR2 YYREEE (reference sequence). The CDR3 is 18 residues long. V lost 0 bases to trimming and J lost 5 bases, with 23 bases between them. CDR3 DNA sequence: TGTGCCAGCAGCTTGGCCAGAGGGAGCGGCCCCGGTGGTGAGACCCAGTACTTC. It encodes CASSLARGSGPGGETQYF.

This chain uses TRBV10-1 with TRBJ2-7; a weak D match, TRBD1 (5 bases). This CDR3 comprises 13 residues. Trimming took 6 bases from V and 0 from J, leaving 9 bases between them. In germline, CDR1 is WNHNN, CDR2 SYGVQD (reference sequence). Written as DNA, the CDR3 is TGCGCCAGCAGCAGGGTCAGCTCCTACGAGCAGTACTTC. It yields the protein CASSRVSSYEQYF.

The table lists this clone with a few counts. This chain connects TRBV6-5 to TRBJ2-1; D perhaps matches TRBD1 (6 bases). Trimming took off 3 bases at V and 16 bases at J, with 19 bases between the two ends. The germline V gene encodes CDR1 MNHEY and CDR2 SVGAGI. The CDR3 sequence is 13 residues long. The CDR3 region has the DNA TGTGCCAGCAGTTATGTGAAGGGACAAGGTTTATTCTTC. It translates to CASSYVKGQGLFF.

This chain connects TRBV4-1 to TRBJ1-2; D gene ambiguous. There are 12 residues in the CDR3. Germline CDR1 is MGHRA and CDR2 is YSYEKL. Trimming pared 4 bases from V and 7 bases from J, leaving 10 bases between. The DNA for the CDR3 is TGCGCCAGCAGCCTCGGGGTTCGTGGCTACACCTTC. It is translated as CASSLGVRGYTF.

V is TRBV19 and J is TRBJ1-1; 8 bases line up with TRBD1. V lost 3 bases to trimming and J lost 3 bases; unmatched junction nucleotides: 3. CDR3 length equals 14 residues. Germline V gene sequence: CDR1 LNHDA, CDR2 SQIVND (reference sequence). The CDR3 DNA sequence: TGTGCCAGTAGTATTACAGGGGGTTACACTGAAGCTTTCTTT. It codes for CASSITGGYTEAFF. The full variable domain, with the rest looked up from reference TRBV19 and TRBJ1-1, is DGGITQSPKYLFRKEGQNVTLSCEQNLNHDAMYWYRQDPGQGLRLIYYSQIVNDFQKGDIAEGYSVSREKKESFPLTVTSAQKNPTAFYLCASSITGGYTEAFFGQGTRLTVV.

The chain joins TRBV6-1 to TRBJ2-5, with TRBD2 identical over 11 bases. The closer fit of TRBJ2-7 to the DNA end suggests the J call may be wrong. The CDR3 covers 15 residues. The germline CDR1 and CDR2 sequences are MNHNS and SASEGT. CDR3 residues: CASSTGTSGLYEQYF. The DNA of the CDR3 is TGTGCCAGCAGTACAGGGACTAGCGGACTCTACGAGCAGTACTTC.

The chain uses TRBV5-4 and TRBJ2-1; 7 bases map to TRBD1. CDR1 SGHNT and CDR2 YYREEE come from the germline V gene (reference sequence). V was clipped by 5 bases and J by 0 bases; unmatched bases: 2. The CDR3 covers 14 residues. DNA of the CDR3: TGTGCCAGCAGTTCAGGGGGCTCCTACAATGAGCAGTTCTTC. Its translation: CASSSGGSYNEQFF.

The CDR3 loop reads CASSLVTSGSNTGELFF. The DNA for the CDR3 is TGCGCCAGCAGCTTGGTAACTAGCGGGAGTAACACCGGGGAGCTGTTTTTT. V usage is TRBV5-1 and J usage is TRBJ2-2; 11 positions agree with TRBD2. CDR1 and CDR2 (germline): SGHRS, YFSETQ. CDR3 length equals 17 residues. Trimming removed 0 bases from V and 2 bases from J; junction bases left unmatched: 3.

CDR3 sequence (DNA): TGCAGCGCAAAAATAAAAGCGGGGGAGACCCAGTACTTC. Amino acids: CSAKIKAGETQYF. The chain combines TRBV29-1 with TRBJ2-5; TRBD2 agrees at 7 bases. Trimming cost V 7 bases and J 5 bases; bases outside gene matches: 10. Germline V lookup: CDR1 SQVTM, CDR2 ANQGSEA. This CDR3 contains 13 residues.

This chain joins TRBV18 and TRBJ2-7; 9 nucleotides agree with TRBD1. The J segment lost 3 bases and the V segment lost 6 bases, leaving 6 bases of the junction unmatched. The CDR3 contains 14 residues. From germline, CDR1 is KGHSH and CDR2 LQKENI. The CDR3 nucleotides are TGTGCCAGCTCCCAGGGACAGGGATACTACGAGCAGTACTTC. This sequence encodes CASSQGQGYYEQYF.

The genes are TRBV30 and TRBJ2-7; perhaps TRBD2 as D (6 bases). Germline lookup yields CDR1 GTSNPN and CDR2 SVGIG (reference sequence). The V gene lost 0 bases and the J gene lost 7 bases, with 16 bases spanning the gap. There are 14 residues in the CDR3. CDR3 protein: CAWSVGVSRGEQYF. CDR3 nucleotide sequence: TGTGCCTGGAGTGTGGGGGTCAGCCGGGGGGAGCAGTACTTC.

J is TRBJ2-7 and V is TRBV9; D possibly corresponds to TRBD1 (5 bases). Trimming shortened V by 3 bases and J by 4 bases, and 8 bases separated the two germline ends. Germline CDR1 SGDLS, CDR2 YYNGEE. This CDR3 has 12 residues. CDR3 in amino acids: CASSGQKYEQYF. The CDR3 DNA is TGTGCCAGCAGCGGACAGAAGTACGAGCAGTACTTC.

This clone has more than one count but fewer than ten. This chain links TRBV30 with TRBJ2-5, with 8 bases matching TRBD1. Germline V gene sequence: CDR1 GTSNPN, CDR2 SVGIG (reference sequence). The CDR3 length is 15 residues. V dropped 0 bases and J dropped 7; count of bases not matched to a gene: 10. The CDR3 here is CAWSVMDRDLGTQYF. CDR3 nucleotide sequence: TGTGCCTGGAGTGTAATGGACAGGGATTTGGGGACCCAGTACTTC.

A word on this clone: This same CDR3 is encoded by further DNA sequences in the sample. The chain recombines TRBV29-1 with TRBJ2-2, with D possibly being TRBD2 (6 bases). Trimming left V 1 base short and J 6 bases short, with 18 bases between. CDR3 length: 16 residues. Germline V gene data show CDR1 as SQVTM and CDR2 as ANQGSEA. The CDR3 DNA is TGCAGCGTTGAAGGGCAGGGAGGCTCAGTCGCCGGGGAGCTGTTTTTT. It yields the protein CSVEGQGGSVAGELFF.

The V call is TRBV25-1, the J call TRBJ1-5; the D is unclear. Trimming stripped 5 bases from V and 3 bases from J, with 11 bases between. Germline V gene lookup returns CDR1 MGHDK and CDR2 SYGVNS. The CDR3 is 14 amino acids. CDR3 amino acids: CASSSVGDNQPQHF. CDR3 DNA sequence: TGTGCCAGCAGTTCGGTCGGAGACAATCAGCCCCAGCATTTT.

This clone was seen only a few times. The CDR3 spells CASSWGQTTDTQYF. The CDR3 bases are TGCGCCAGCAGCTGGGGACAGACCACAGATACGCAGTATTTT. The V call is TRBV5-1, the J call TRBJ2-3; 7 bases line up with TRBD1. Germline CDR1 reads SGHRS; CDR2 reads YFSETQ. CDR3 length: 14 residues. The junction had 3 bases not matched to a gene; V was cut back by 3 bases and J by 2 bases. The whole variable domain, filled in from reference TRBV5-1 and TRBJ2-3, reads KAGVTQTPRYLIKTRGQQVTLSCSPISGHRSVSWYQQTPGQGLQFLFEYFSETQRNKGNFPGRFSGRQFSNSRSEMNVSTLELGDSALYLCASSWGQTTDTQYFGPGTRLTVL.

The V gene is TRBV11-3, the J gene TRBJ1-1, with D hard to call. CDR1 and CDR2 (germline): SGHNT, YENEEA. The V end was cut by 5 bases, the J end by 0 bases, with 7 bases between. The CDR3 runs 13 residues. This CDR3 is CASSKEMNTEAFF. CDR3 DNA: TGTGCCAGCAGCAAAGAGATGAACACTGAAGCTTTCTTT.

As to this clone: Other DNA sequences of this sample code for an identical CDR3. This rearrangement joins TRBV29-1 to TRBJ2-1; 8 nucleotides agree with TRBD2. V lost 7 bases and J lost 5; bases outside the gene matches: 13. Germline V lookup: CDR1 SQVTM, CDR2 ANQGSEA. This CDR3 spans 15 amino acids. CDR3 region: CSAGLAGGDNNEQFF. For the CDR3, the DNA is TGCAGCGCCGGACTAGCCGGGGGCGATAACAATGAGCAGTTCTTC.

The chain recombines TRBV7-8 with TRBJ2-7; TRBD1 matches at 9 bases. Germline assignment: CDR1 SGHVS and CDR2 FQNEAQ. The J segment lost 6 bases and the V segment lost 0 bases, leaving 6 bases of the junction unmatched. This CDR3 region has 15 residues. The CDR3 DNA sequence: TGTGCCAGCAGCTTAGCGCAGGGACAGGGTTCCGAGCAGTACTTC. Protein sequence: CASSLAQGQGSEQYF. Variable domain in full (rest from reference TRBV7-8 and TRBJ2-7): GAGVSQSPRYKVAKRGQDVALRCDPISGHVSLFWYQQALGQGPEFLTYFQNEAQLDKSGLPSDRFFAERPEGSVSTLKIQRTQQEDSAVYLCASSLAQGQGSEQYFGPGTRLTVT.

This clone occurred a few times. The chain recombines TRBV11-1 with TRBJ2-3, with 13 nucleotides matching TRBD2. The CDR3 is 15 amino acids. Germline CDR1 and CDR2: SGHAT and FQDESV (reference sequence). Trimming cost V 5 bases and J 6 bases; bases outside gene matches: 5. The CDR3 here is CASSPGLAGIDTQYF. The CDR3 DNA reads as TGTGCCAGCAGCCCGGGACTAGCGGGGATCGATACGCAGTATTTT.

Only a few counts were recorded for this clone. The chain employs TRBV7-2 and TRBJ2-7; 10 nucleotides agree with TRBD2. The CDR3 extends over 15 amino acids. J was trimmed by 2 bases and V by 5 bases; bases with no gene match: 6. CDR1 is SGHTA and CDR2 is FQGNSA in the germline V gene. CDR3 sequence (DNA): TGTGCCAGCAGCCCCAGCGGGAGGGTCCCCTACGAGCAGTACTTC. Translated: CASSPSGRVPYEQYF.

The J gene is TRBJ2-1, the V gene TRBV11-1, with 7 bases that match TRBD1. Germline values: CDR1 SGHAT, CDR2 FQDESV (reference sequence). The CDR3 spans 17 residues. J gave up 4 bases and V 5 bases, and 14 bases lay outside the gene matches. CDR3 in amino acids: CASSVRPTGNSYNEQFF. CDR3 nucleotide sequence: TGTGCCAGCAGCGTCCGCCCGACAGGGAACAGTTACAATGAGCAGTTCTTC.

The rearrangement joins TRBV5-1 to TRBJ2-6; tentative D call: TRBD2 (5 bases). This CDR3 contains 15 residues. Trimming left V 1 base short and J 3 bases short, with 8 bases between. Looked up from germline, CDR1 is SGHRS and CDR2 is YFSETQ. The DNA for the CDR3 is TGCGCCAGCAGCTTGTCCGGGAATGGGGCCAACGTCCTGACTTTC. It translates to CASSLSGNGANVLTF.